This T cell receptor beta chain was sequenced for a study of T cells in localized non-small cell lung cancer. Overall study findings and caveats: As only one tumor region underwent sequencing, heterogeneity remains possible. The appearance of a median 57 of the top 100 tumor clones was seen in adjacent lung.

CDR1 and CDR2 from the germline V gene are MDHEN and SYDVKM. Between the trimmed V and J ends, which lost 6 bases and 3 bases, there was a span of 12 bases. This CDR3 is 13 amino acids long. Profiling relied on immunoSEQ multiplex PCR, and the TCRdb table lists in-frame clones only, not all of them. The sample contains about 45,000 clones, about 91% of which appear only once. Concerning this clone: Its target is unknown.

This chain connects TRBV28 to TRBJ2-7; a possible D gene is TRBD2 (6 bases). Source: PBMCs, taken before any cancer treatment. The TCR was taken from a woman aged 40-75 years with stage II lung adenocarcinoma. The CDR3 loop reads CASRDPGLYEQYF. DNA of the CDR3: TGTGCCAGCAGGGACCCGGGACTCTACGAGCAGTACTTC.